What follows are 2 T cell receptor beta chains derived from one specimen sequenced in a study of blood T cell repertoires in COVID-19. The method was immunoSEQ multiplex PCR; TCRdb's version includes in-frame clones alone and lacks a portion of them. The data hold about 310,000 clones, with 70% to 90% observed a single time. The sample comprised PBMCs or T cells enriched from blood (not recorded which). The receptors here all came from a young man who had recovered from COVID-19.

The CDR3 DNA sequence: TGTGCCAGCGTAAGGGGGGGATACAATGAGCAGTTCTTC. Encoded protein: CASVRGGYNEQFF. The V call is TRBV12-3 or TRBV12-4, the J call TRBJ2-1; TRBD2 might be the D (7 bases). This CDR3 region has 13 residues. The V end lost 8 bases, the J end lost 4 bases, and 12 bases lay between the germline ends.

V usage is TRBV6-5 and J usage is TRBJ1-6; a weak D match, TRBD1 (6 bases). The CDR3 loop spans 15 amino acids. CDR1 MNHEY and CDR2 SVGAGI come from the germline V gene. Between the trimmed V and J ends, which lost 4 bases and 8 bases, there was a span of 15 bases. DNA of the CDR3: TGTGCCAGCAGTTTCGCTAACAGGGTTGATTCACCCCTCCACTTT. Translated: CASSFANRVDSPLHF.